The rows below give T cell receptor beta chains drawn from one sample of a study of blood T cell repertoires in COVID-19. TCRdb's table, derived via immunoSEQ multiplex PCR, lists solely in-frame clones and lacks some. The sample shows about 300,000 clones, more than 70% of them seen only once. What was sequenced was peripheral blood. The receptor source for this set is a woman in her 30s who had recovered from COVID-19. Both conserved end residues are part of each CDR3. D genes are given only for firm matches. Clone size is shown for a subset of rows, as once, few, many or a class of expanded clone.

d_gene	j_gene	v_gene	abundance	CDR3nt	CDR3aa
TRBD2	TRBJ2-5	TRBV28	NA	TGTGCCAGCAGCCCTACTAGCGGGGGGGTTGGTTTGGAGACCCAGTACTTC	CASSPTSGGVGLETQYF
NA	TRBJ2-1	TRBV4-1	once	TGCGCCAGCAGCCAAGTCAAACTAGCTTCCTACAATGAGCAGTTCTTC	CASSQVKLASYNEQFF
TRBD1	TRBJ1-6	TRBV4-1	NA	TGCGCCAGCAGCCAAGATCAGGGGGCGAGGAATTCACCCCTCCACTTT	CASSQDQGARNSPLHF
TRBD1	TRBJ1-1	TRBV7-9	few	TGTGCCAGCAGCTTCCCCCCAGGGGGCTCGAACACTGAAGCTTTCTTT	CASSFPPGGSNTEAFF
TRBD2	TRBJ2-3	TRBV7-2	NA	TGTGCCAGCAGCCCCTTTACTAGCGGGGGGGCCGAGTTCTCAGATACGCAGTATTTT	CASSPFTSGGAEFSDTQYF
TRBD1	TRBJ2-7	TRBV4-1	NA	TGCGCCAGCAGCCCTCGGACAGGGTCCTACGAGCAGTACTTC	CASSPRTGSYEQYF
TRBD2	TRBJ2-1	TRBV27	NA	TGTGCCAGCAGTTTATTCCTAGGACTAGCGACAGAGCAGTTCTTC	CASSLFLGLATEQFF
NA	TRBJ2-7	TRBV4-1	NA	TGCGCCAGCAGCCAAGTGGCAGGTTCCTACGAGCAGTACTTC	CASSQVAGSYEQYF
NA	TRBJ1-2	TRBV20-1	NA	TGCAGTGCTAGAGGAGAGGGTGGCTACACCTTC	CSARGEGGYTF
TRBD1	TRBJ2-3	TRBV10-1	NA	TGCGCCAGCAGTTTGGACAGGGTCACAGATACGCAGTATTTT	CASSLDRVTDTQYF
TRBD1	TRBJ1-6	TRBV6-2/TRBV6-3	NA	TGTGCCAGCAGTTGGGACAGGGATTCACCCCTCCACTTT	CASSWDRDSPLHF
NA	TRBJ1-4	TRBV7-9	NA	TGTGCCAGCAGAATTGCGGGTAATGAAAAACTGTTTTTT	CASRIAGNEKLFF
NA	TRBJ1-4	TRBV28	NA	TGTGCCAGTAAGGATGGACCGCGACTAAATGAAAAACTGTTTTTT	CASKDGPRLNEKLFF
TRBD1	TRBJ2-7	TRBV6-5	NA	TGTGCCAGCAGATACCGGATCGGACAGGGGGATGACGAGCAGTACTTC	CASRYRIGQGDDEQYF
NA	TRBJ2-1	TRBV5-1	NA	TGCGCCAGCAGCTTGGGGGGCAGGGAAAATGAGCAGTTCTTC	CASSLGGRENEQFF
NA	TRBJ1-5	TRBV21-1	NA	TGTGCCAGCTTCAAAAGGGGATGGTATATTCGGAATCAGCCCCAGCATTTT	CASFKRGWYIRNQPQHF
TRBD1	TRBJ1-5	TRBV18	once	TGTGCCAGCTCATTATCCGGGACAGGGAGCAATCAGCCCCAGCATTTT	CASSLSGTGSNQPQHF
NA	TRBJ2-3	TRBV5-1	NA	TGCGCCAGCAGCTTCTTACAAAAGTTGGCGGGGAGCACAGATACGCAGTATTTT	CASSFLQKLAGSTDTQYF
TRBD1	TRBJ2-7	TRBV6-2/TRBV6-3	few	TGTGCCAGCAGTATCAGGACAGGGGGTTCCTACGAGCAGTACTTC	CASSIRTGGSYEQYF
NA	TRBJ1-1	TRBV15	once	TGTGCCACCAGCAGAGTCGGACAGCACACTGAAGCTTTCTTT	CATSRVGQHTEAFF
NA	TRBJ1-6	TRBV19	NA	TGTGCCAGTAGTACTGTGGGAGCCTCTAATTCACCCCTCCACTTT	CASSTVGASNSPLHF
NA	TRBJ1-6	TRBV7-2	NA	TGTGCCAGCAGCCCATCAGTGGCCGCCTCACCCCTCCACTTT	CASSPSVAASPLHF
NA	TRBJ1-2	TRBV19	NA	TGTGCCAGTAGTACCCACGACAGGAGTAGACTTAACTATGGCTACACCTTC	CASSTHDRSRLNYGYTF
TRBD1	TRBJ1-3	TRBV5-1	once	TGCGCCAGCAGCCCCCAACCACAGGGGGCCTCTGGAAACACCATATATTTT	CASSPQPQGASGNTIYF
TRBD1	TRBJ1-4	TRBV27	NA	TGTGCCAGCAGACCCGGACAGGGCCTACCTGATAATGAAAAACTGTTTTTT	CASRPGQGLPDNEKLFF
NA	TRBJ2-1	TRBV3-1/TRBV3-2	NA	TGTGCCAGCAGCCAAGAGGGCAGGGATAACAATGAGCAGTTCTTC	CASSQEGRDNNEQFF
TRBD1	TRBJ1-5	TRBV18	NA	TGTGCCAGCTCACTTTCCAACAGGGGTCAGCCCCAGCATTTT	CASSLSNRGQPQHF
NA	TRBJ2-7	TRBV9	NA	TGTGCCAGCAGCTTCAGGGATACTAACGAGCAGTACTTC	CASSFRDTNEQYF
NA	TRBJ1-1	TRBV29-1	NA	TGCAGCGTCGCACAGATGAACACTGAAGCTTTCTTT	CSVAQMNTEAFF
TRBD2	TRBJ2-7	TRBV7-9	NA	TGTGCCAGCAGCTGGACTAGCGGTTTCTACGAGCAGTACTTC	CASSWTSGFYEQYF
TRBD2	TRBJ2-1	TRBV29-1	NA	TGCAGCGTTGCGGAGCGGGGCGGTCACAATGAGCAGTTCTTC	CSVAERGGHNEQFF